A selection of T cell receptor beta chains follows, all from one sample in a study of CD8+CD57+ T cells in acquired aplastic anemia. MiXCR, run by TCRdb on the reads, gives a single entry per CDR3 protein. The repertoire consists of approximately 190,000 distinct CDR3 sequences, with around 45% occurring once and the leading ten covering around 8.8%. Specimen: sorted CD4+, CD8+, or CD8+CD57+ T cells (not recorded which) from PBMCs. The source is a human donor with aplastic anemia. CDR3s include the opening cysteine and the closing phenylalanine or tryptophan. The order of the fields is CDR3 protein, CDR3 DNA, clone size, V gene, D gene, J gene. The D gene is left open where the match is weak. Expanded clones get a size class; other rows say once, few or many, or leave the size out.

cdr3_aa: CASSPSGRADSTDAFF
cdr3_nt: TGTGCCAGCAGCCCGTCAGGGAGGGCTGATTCCACTGACGCTTTCTTT
clone_size: few
v_call: TRBV12-3/TRBV12-4
d_call: .
j_call: TRBJ1-1

cdr3_aa: CASSLAGQGNYGYTF
cdr3_nt: TGTGCCAGCAGCTTAGCGGGACAGGGGAACTATGGCTACACCTTC
clone_size: many
v_call: TRBV7-2
d_call: TRBD1
j_call: TRBJ1-2

cdr3_aa: CSARDRPLGTEAFF
cdr3_nt: TGCAGTGCTAGAGATCGGCCCCTTGGCACTGAAGCTTTCTTT
clone_size: .
v_call: TRBV20-1
d_call: .
j_call: TRBJ1-1

cdr3_aa: CSARDGGGGGGELFF
cdr3_nt: TGCAGTGCTAGAGATGGAGGTGGGGGTGGCGGGGAGCTGTTTTTT
clone_size: .
v_call: TRBV20-1
d_call: .
j_call: TRBJ2-2

cdr3_aa: CSASGTSSQETQYF
cdr3_nt: TGCAGTGCTAGTGGGACTAGCAGCCAAGAGACCCAGTACTTC
clone_size: .
v_call: TRBV20-1
d_call: TRBD2
j_call: TRBJ2-5

cdr3_aa: CACKGTSARYEQYF
cdr3_nt: TGTGCCTGTAAAGGGACTAGCGCTCGATACGAGCAGTACTTC
clone_size: many
v_call: TRBV30
d_call: TRBD2
j_call: TRBJ2-7

cdr3_aa: CASREISGGTGELFF
cdr3_nt: TGTGCCAGCAGGGAAATATCGGGGGGCACCGGGGAGCTGTTTTTT
clone_size: .
v_call: TRBV11-3
d_call: TRBD2
j_call: TRBJ2-2

cdr3_aa: CASSLVGWASGWEQYF
cdr3_nt: TGTGCCAGCAGCTTAGTTGGATGGGCTAGCGGGTGGGAGCAGTACTTC
clone_size: many
v_call: TRBV11-2
d_call: TRBD2
j_call: TRBJ2-7

cdr3_aa: CASSLGRSTDTEAFF
cdr3_nt: TGTGCCAGCAGCTTAGGTAGAAGTACGGACACTGAAGCTTTCTTT
clone_size: .
v_call: TRBV7-3
d_call: .
j_call: TRBJ1-1

cdr3_aa: CASNDPGQGNYGYTF
cdr3_nt: TGTGCCAGCAACGATCCCGGACAGGGAAACTATGGCTACACCTTC
clone_size: many
v_call: TRBV12-3/TRBV12-4
d_call: TRBD1
j_call: TRBJ1-2

cdr3_aa: CASSLAASSYRELFF
cdr3_nt: TGTGCCAGCAGCTTAGCCGCCTCTTCTTACAGGGAGCTGTTTTTT
clone_size: .
v_call: TRBV7-2
d_call: .
j_call: TRBJ2-2

cdr3_aa: CASSLGGSRAFF
cdr3_nt: TGTGCCAGCAGCCTAGGGGGGAGTAGGGCTTTCTTT
clone_size: many
v_call: TRBV11-2
d_call: .
j_call: TRBJ1-1

cdr3_aa: CASRWQGKTEAFF
cdr3_nt: TGTGCCAGTAGGTGGCAGGGGAAAACTGAAGCTTTCTTT
clone_size: many
v_call: TRBV19
d_call: .
j_call: TRBJ1-1

cdr3_aa: CASSSRVSTDTQYF
cdr3_nt: TGTGCCAGCAGTTCCCGGGTCAGCACAGATACGCAGTATTTT
clone_size: many
v_call: TRBV6-2/TRBV6-3
d_call: .
j_call: TRBJ2-3

cdr3_aa: CASSLQGAVGYTF
cdr3_nt: TGTGCCAGCAGTTTACAGGGGGCGGTTGGCTACACCTTC
clone_size: .
v_call: TRBV12-3/TRBV12-4
d_call: TRBD1
j_call: TRBJ1-2

cdr3_aa: CASSLSQAGGETQYF
cdr3_nt: TGTGCCAGCAGCCTGAGCCAAGCGGGAGGAGAGACCCAGTACTTC
clone_size: many
v_call: TRBV4-2
d_call: TRBD2
j_call: TRBJ2-5

cdr3_aa: CASSRTSGGSYEQYF
cdr3_nt: TGCGCCAGCAGCCGGACTAGCGGGGGATCCTACGAGCAGTACTTC
clone_size: many
v_call: TRBV4-1
d_call: TRBD2
j_call: TRBJ2-7

cdr3_aa: CASSLRRVLNTEAFF
cdr3_nt: TGTGCCAGCAGCCTACGTCGGGTTTTGAACACTGAAGCTTTCTTT
clone_size: many
v_call: TRBV7-2
d_call: .
j_call: TRBJ1-1

cdr3_aa: CAIGAGNNSPLHF
cdr3_nt: TGTGCCATCGGGGCAGGGAATAATTCACCCCTCCACTTT
clone_size: medium-sized
v_call: TRBV10-3
d_call: .
j_call: TRBJ1-6

cdr3_aa: CASKQAGNNEQFF
cdr3_nt: TGTGCCAGCAAACAAGCGGGAAACAATGAGCAGTTCTTC
clone_size: .
v_call: TRBV10-3
d_call: TRBD2
j_call: TRBJ2-1

cdr3_aa: CASSLKGRAYYNSPLHF
cdr3_nt: TGTGCCAGCAGCTTAAAAGGGCGCGCGTACTATAATTCACCCCTCCACTTT
clone_size: .
v_call: TRBV7-8
d_call: .
j_call: TRBJ1-6

cdr3_aa: CASSQPTSGSGEQYF
cdr3_nt: TGCGCCAGCAGCCAACCAACTAGCGGGAGTGGCGAGCAGTACTTC
clone_size: .
v_call: TRBV4-1
d_call: TRBD2
j_call: TRBJ2-7

cdr3_aa: CAISPGQGSTEAFF
cdr3_nt: TGTGCCATCAGTCCGGGACAGGGATCCACTGAAGCTTTCTTT
clone_size: .
v_call: TRBV10-3
d_call: TRBD1
j_call: TRBJ1-1

cdr3_aa: CSARVGHPADTQYF
cdr3_nt: TGCAGTGCTAGAGTTGGGCATCCTGCAGATACGCAGTATTTT
clone_size: many
v_call: TRBV20-1
d_call: .
j_call: TRBJ2-3

cdr3_aa: CASSLVWGLSTEAFF
cdr3_nt: TGTGCCAGCAGCTTAGTATGGGGGCTGTCCACTGAAGCTTTCTTT
clone_size: .
v_call: TRBV7-2
d_call: .
j_call: TRBJ1-1

cdr3_aa: CSARVSQETQYF
cdr3_nt: TGCAGTGCTAGAGTTTCCCAAGAGACCCAGTACTTC
clone_size: .
v_call: TRBV20-1
d_call: .
j_call: TRBJ2-5

cdr3_aa: CATSPSGSVHNEQFF
cdr3_nt: TGTGCCACCAGCCCATCGGGCAGTGTTCACAATGAGCAGTTCTTC
clone_size: many
v_call: TRBV15
d_call: .
j_call: TRBJ2-1

cdr3_aa: CAIGTEQYF
cdr3_nt: TGCGCCATTGGGACCGAGCAGTACTTC
clone_size: .
v_call: TRBV10-1
d_call: .
j_call: TRBJ2-7

cdr3_aa: CASSLVGTYEQHF
cdr3_nt: TGTGCCAGCAGCTTGGTCGGGACCTACGAGCAGCACTTC
clone_size: few
v_call: TRBV5-4
d_call: .
j_call: TRBJ2-7

cdr3_aa: CSTSGDSNQPQHF
cdr3_nt: .
clone_size: once
v_call: TRBV20-1
d_call: .
j_call: TRBJ1-5

cdr3_aa: CASSWAGSYEQFF
cdr3_nt: TGTGCCAGCAGCTGGGCCGGGTCCTATGAGCAGTTCTTC
clone_size: many
v_call: TRBV7-3
d_call: .
j_call: TRBJ2-1

cdr3_aa: CASSSTDRRGNTIYF
cdr3_nt: TGTGCCAGCAGTTCCACGGACAGGCGCGGAAACACCATATATTTT
clone_size: .
v_call: TRBV6-2/TRBV6-3
d_call: TRBD1
j_call: TRBJ1-3

cdr3_aa: CASSGVGLSIFF
cdr3_nt: TGTGCCAGCAGTGGGGTAGGGCTCTCCATTTTCTTC
clone_size: .
v_call: TRBV12-3/TRBV12-4
d_call: .
j_call: TRBJ2-7

cdr3_aa: CASSQREYNEQFF
cdr3_nt: TGCGCCAGCAGCCAACGGGAGTACAATGAGCAGTTCTTC
clone_size: many
v_call: TRBV5-1
d_call: .
j_call: TRBJ2-1

cdr3_aa: CASSWTGGDTEAFF
cdr3_nt: TGTGCCAGCAGCTGGACAGGGGGGGACACTGAAGCTTTCTTT
clone_size: .
v_call: TRBV7-8
d_call: TRBD1
j_call: TRBJ1-1

cdr3_aa: CASSYSKYGLGELFF
cdr3_nt: TGTGCCAGCAGTTACTCGAAATACGGGCTCGGGGAGCTGTTTTTT
clone_size: .
v_call: TRBV6-5
d_call: .
j_call: TRBJ2-2

cdr3_aa: CASSLNAGYSNQPQHF
cdr3_nt: TGTGCCAGCAGCTTAAACGCAGGGTATAGCAATCAGCCCCAGCATTTT
clone_size: .
v_call: TRBV7-8
d_call: .
j_call: TRBJ1-5

cdr3_aa: CASSSLHGLAGGGGTQYF
cdr3_nt: TGCGCCAGCAGCTCGCTTCACGGACTAGCGGGAGGGGGAGGTACGCAGTATTTT
clone_size: .
v_call: TRBV5-1
d_call: TRBD2
j_call: TRBJ2-3

cdr3_aa: CASSIWLSIPEAFF
cdr3_nt: TGTGCCAGTAGTATCTGGCTTAGTATACCTGAAGCTTTCTTT
clone_size: .
v_call: TRBV19
d_call: .
j_call: TRBJ1-1

cdr3_aa: CASSSDRESEQYF
cdr3_nt: TGTGCCAGCAGCTCCGACAGGGAGAGCGAGCAGTACTTC
clone_size: .
v_call: TRBV7-2
d_call: TRBD1
j_call: TRBJ2-7

cdr3_aa: CASSKTSDTQYF
cdr3_nt: TGTGCCAGCAGTAAGACTTCAGATACGCAGTATTTT
clone_size: .
v_call: TRBV2
d_call: .
j_call: TRBJ2-3

cdr3_aa: CASSLASGGYEQYF
cdr3_nt: TGTGCCAGCAGCTTGGCATCAGGGGGCTACGAGCAGTACTTC
clone_size: many
v_call: TRBV5-6
d_call: TRBD1
j_call: TRBJ2-7

cdr3_aa: CASSPPMGEAFF
cdr3_nt: TGCGCCAGCAGCCCCCCGATGGGTGAAGCTTTCTTT
clone_size: many
v_call: TRBV5-1
d_call: .
j_call: TRBJ1-1

cdr3_aa: CASSRRQIIFSSYEQYF
cdr3_nt: TGTGCCAGCAGTCGTCGACAGATTATCTTCAGCTCCTACGAGCAGTACTTC
clone_size: many
v_call: TRBV6-1
d_call: .
j_call: TRBJ2-7

cdr3_aa: CSARSGSSRTEAFF
cdr3_nt: TGCAGTGCTAGATCAGGGTCTTCCCGCACTGAAGCTTTCTTT
clone_size: many
v_call: TRBV20-1
d_call: .
j_call: TRBJ1-1

cdr3_aa: CASRVETSSSYNEQFF
cdr3_nt: TGTGCCAGCCGTGTTGAGACATCGAGCTCCTACAATGAGCAGTTCTTC
clone_size: .
v_call: TRBV6-1
d_call: .
j_call: TRBJ2-1

cdr3_aa: CASSYGTGEREQFF
cdr3_nt: TGTGCCAGCAGTTACGGAACAGGGGAACGTGAGCAGTTCTTC
clone_size: many
v_call: TRBV6-5
d_call: TRBD1
j_call: TRBJ2-1